The 12 T cell receptor beta chains in this list originate from one sample, sequenced in a study of blood T cell repertoires in COVID-19. Libraries were prepared by immunoSEQ multiplex PCR; TCRdb keeps only in-frame clonotypes and omits some of them. The sample contains more than 250,000 clones, 87% of which appear only once. Sample: PBMCs or T cells enriched from blood (not recorded which). The receptors derive from a middle-aged woman who had recovered from COVID-19.

This sequence joins TRBV5-3 and TRBJ2-1; maybe TRBD2 (5 bases). TRBV5-3 is sorted into the ORF group, with uncertain function. The CDR3 has 20 amino acids. With 5 bases removed from V and 0 bases from J, the gap between germline ends came to 27 bases. This CDR3 reads CARSQITGSSGPRSYNEQFF. In DNA, the CDR3 is TGTGCCAGAAGTCAGATCACGGGGTCAAGCGGCCCTCGCTCCTACAATGAGCAGTTCTTC.

The genes are TRBV13 and TRBJ2-3; D is undetermined. V gave up 8 bases and J gave up 6 bases, with 9 bases separating them. In germline, CDR1 is PRHDT, CDR2 FYEKMQ (reference sequence). This CDR3 is 11 amino acids long. CDR3 sequence (DNA): TGTGCCAGCCCCACCCGGGATACGCAGTATTTT. This translates into CASPTRDTQYF.

This clone was recorded once. The chain employs TRBV7-9 and TRBJ1-4; D gene uncertain. Trimming removed 5 bases from V and 6 bases from J, with 13 bases in between. This CDR3 region has 14 residues. Germline CDR1 is SEHNR and CDR2 is FQNEAQ (reference sequence). The CDR3 here is CASSRGGSDEKLFF. CDR3 nucleotides: TGTGCCAGCAGCCGGGGAGGGTCGGATGAAAAACTGTTTTTT.

V gene TRBV9 combines with J gene TRBJ2-3, with D hard to call. The germline V and J ends were trimmed by 0 bases and 2 bases, with 7 bases remaining between them. The CDR3 extends over 14 amino acids. Per germline, CDR1 SGDLS and CDR2 YYNGEE. CDR3 sequence reads: CASSVGHPTDTQYF. CDR3 sequence (DNA): TGTGCCAGCAGCGTAGGACATCCCACAGATACGCAGTATTTT.

The V gene is TRBV3-1 (or the pseudogene TRBV3-2), the J gene TRBJ2-3, with a possible D match to TRBD2 (6 bases). Between the trimmed V and J ends, which lost 0 bases and 0 bases, there was a span of 13 bases. Per germline, CDR1 LGHDT and CDR2 YNNKEL (reference sequence). This CDR3 comprises 17 residues. The CDR3 sequence is CASSQDYGGVSTDTQYF. The CDR3 bases are TGTGCCAGCAGCCAAGATTACGGCGGGGTAAGCACAGATACGCAGTATTTT.

V is TRBV6-1 and J is TRBJ1-5, with 7 bases fitting TRBD1. CDR3 length: 16 amino acids. Germline V lookup: CDR1 MNHNS, CDR2 SASEGT. After removal of 4 bases from V and 1 base from J, the junction contained 7 bases not matched to a gene. The CDR3 DNA follows: TGTGCCAGCAGTGGGGCACAGGGGTGGAGCAATCAGCCCCAGCATTTT. The encoded protein is CASSGAQGWSNQPQHF.

The chain couples TRBV3-1 (or the pseudogene TRBV3-2) to TRBJ1-6; 9 nucleotides align to TRBD1. The CDR3 length is 16 residues. Unmatched junction bases numbered 9, after V lost 3 bases and J lost 9 bases. CDR1 and CDR2 from the germline V gene are LGHDT and YNNKEL (reference sequence). CDR3 coding DNA: TGTGCCAGCAGCCAGCCCACGGACAGGGGTGGTTCACCCCTCCACTTT. Translated, it gives CASSQPTDRGGSPLHF.

The chain carries TRBV7-9 and TRBJ2-1; 14 nucleotides match TRBD2. Germline loops: CDR1 SEHNR, CDR2 FQNEAQ (reference sequence). The CDR3 loop spans 19 amino acids. V lost 3 bases, J lost 3 bases, and 10 bases stayed unmatched. CDR3: CASSFPGTSGSSYYNEQFF. DNA of the CDR3: TGTGCCAGCAGCTTTCCCGGGACTAGCGGGAGCAGTTACTACAATGAGCAGTTCTTC.

This clone was counted a single time. The J gene is TRBJ1-3, the V gene TRBV19, with D possibly matching TRBD1 (5 bases). This CDR3 contains 18 residues. CDR1 is LNHDA, CDR2 SQIVND, per germline (reference sequence). V shed 3 bases and J shed 0 bases, with 18 bases lying between them. The CDR3 DNA follows: TGTGCCAGTAGTATGGAACCAGGGACTCTTGGCTCTGGAAACACCATATATTTT. Translating gives CASSMEPGTLGSGNTIYF.

The chain joins TRBV18 to TRBJ2-7, with D possibly matching TRBD2 (6 bases). The CDR3 consists of 14 residues. V was cut by 3 bases and J by 1 base, with 10 bases left in between. Germline V lookup: CDR1 KGHSH, CDR2 LQKENI. CDR3 sequence reads: CASSPAGRSYEQYF. CDR3 nucleotide sequence: TGTGCCAGCTCACCGGCAGGGAGGTCCTACGAGCAGTACTTC.

This chain links TRBV27 with TRBJ2-1; TRBD1 might be the D (5 bases). Germline V CDR1 and CDR2: MNHEY, SMNVEV (reference sequence). The CDR3 totals 15 residues. V gave up 6 bases and J gave up 4 bases, with 16 bases separating them. CDR3 sequence reads: CASRVRTGQYNEQFF. DNA of the CDR3: TGTGCCAGCAGAGTTCGAACAGGACAATACAATGAGCAGTTCTTC.

V usage is TRBV2 and J usage is TRBJ1-1; possible D gene TRBD1, 6 bases. The ends were cut back, 6 bases at V and 0 bases at J, with 11 bases in the middle. CDR1 is SNHLY, CDR2 FYNNEI, per germline. CDR3 length: 14 residues. The CDR3 region is CASSQGSLNTEAFF. CDR3 DNA sequence: TGTGCCAGCAGCCAGGGGTCCTTGAACACTGAAGCTTTCTTT.